These T cell receptor beta chains were read from a single sample in a study of brain T cells in children with intractable seizures. This table comes from immunoSEQ multiplex PCR, and its TCRdb copy is limited to in-frame clones, with some not included. This table holds hundreds of thousands of clones, roughly 92% found once. The sample was peripheral blood, taken around 5 months after surgery. The receptor set was obtained from a boy younger than two with tuberous sclerosis and intractable seizures. CDR3s include the opening cysteine and the closing phenylalanine or tryptophan. The D gene is left open where the match is weak. Size is omitted from some rows. Given values are once, few, many or a class for expanded clones.

v_gene: TRBV30
abundance: NA
j_gene: TRBJ1-2
d_gene: NA
CDR3nt: TGTGCCTGGAGTGTCAGGAAAAACTATGGCTACACCTTC
CDR3aa: CAWSVRKNYGYTF

v_gene: TRBV19
abundance: NA
j_gene: TRBJ1-5
d_gene: NA
CDR3nt: TGTGCCAGTAGTATCAGCGATCAGCCCCAGCATTTT
CDR3aa: CASSISDQPQHF

v_gene: TRBV5-4
abundance: NA
j_gene: TRBJ2-5
d_gene: TRBD1
CDR3nt: TGTGCCAGCAGACCGGACAGGGCCCGAGAGACCCAGTACTTC
CDR3aa: CASRPDRARETQYF

v_gene: TRBV6-2/TRBV6-3
abundance: NA
j_gene: TRBJ1-1
d_gene: NA
CDR3nt: TGTGCCAGCAGTTACAGGGGATCGGTCACTGAAGCTTTCTTT
CDR3aa: CASSYRGSVTEAFF

v_gene: TRBV10-3
abundance: NA
j_gene: TRBJ1-6
d_gene: TRBD1
CDR3nt: TGTGCCATCACCGACAGGGGGAGCTCCTATAATTCACCCCTCCACTTT
CDR3aa: CAITDRGSSYNSPLHF

v_gene: TRBV11-2
abundance: NA
j_gene: TRBJ1-6
d_gene: TRBD1
CDR3nt: TGTGCCAGCAGCCCTGGACAGGGGCAAGATTCACCCCTCCACTTT
CDR3aa: CASSPGQGQDSPLHF

v_gene: TRBV19
abundance: NA
j_gene: TRBJ1-2
d_gene: NA
CDR3nt: TGTGCCAGTAGTATTTTCCCCACAGGGAATGGCTACACCTTC
CDR3aa: CASSIFPTGNGYTF

v_gene: TRBV5-6
abundance: NA
j_gene: TRBJ1-3
d_gene: TRBD1
CDR3nt: TGTGCCAGCAGCCCCGGACAGGGCTCTGGAAACACCATATATTTT
CDR3aa: CASSPGQGSGNTIYF

v_gene: TRBV7-6
abundance: NA
j_gene: TRBJ2-7
d_gene: TRBD2
CDR3nt: TGTGCCAGCAGCTTTGTTCCCCCAACTAGCGGGAGGGCCATCGACGAGCAGTACTTC
CDR3aa: CASSFVPPTSGRAIDEQYF

v_gene: TRBV6-6
abundance: NA
j_gene: TRBJ2-1
d_gene: TRBD2
CDR3nt: TGTGCCAGCAGTTTCGCGGGGGGGGAGCAGTTCTTC
CDR3aa: CASSFAGGEQFF

v_gene: TRBV24-1
abundance: NA
j_gene: TRBJ2-5
d_gene: NA
CDR3nt: TGTGCCACCAGTGATTACCCCCCTCGTGGGGGAGAGGAGACCCAGTACTTC
CDR3aa: CATSDYPPRGGEETQYF

v_gene: TRBV7-9
abundance: NA
j_gene: TRBJ2-5
d_gene: NA
CDR3nt: TGTGCCAGCAGCTTTCCGGGACGGACAGAGACCCAGTACTTC
CDR3aa: CASSFPGRTETQYF

v_gene: TRBV15
abundance: once
j_gene: TRBJ2-1
d_gene: NA
CDR3nt: TGTGCCACCAGCAGAGATCCGGGCTACAATGAGCAGTTCTTC
CDR3aa: CATSRDPGYNEQFF

v_gene: TRBV30
abundance: NA
j_gene: TRBJ2-1
d_gene: TRBD2
CDR3nt: TGTGCCTGGAGACTAGCGGGAGGGTATGAGCAGTTCTTC
CDR3aa: CAWRLAGGYEQFF

v_gene: TRBV3-1/TRBV3-2
abundance: NA
j_gene: TRBJ2-3
d_gene: NA
CDR3nt: TGTGCCAGCAGCCAAGATAGCCAGACTTTCACAGATACGCAGTATTTT
CDR3aa: CASSQDSQTFTDTQYF

v_gene: TRBV6-5
abundance: NA
j_gene: TRBJ2-7
d_gene: NA
CDR3nt: TGTGCCAGCAGTATACAGGGGGAGGGCTACGAGCAGTACTTC
CDR3aa: CASSIQGEGYEQYF

v_gene: TRBV7-3
abundance: NA
j_gene: TRBJ2-1
d_gene: NA
CDR3nt: TGTGCCAGCAGCAAGGACCCGGCCCAGGAGCAGTTCTTC
CDR3aa: CASSKDPAQEQFF

v_gene: TRBV5-6
abundance: NA
j_gene: TRBJ2-1
d_gene: NA
CDR3nt: TGTGCCAGCGACGAAATGCAAAACCGATACTCCTACAATGAGCAGTTCTTC
CDR3aa: CASDEMQNRYSYNEQFF

v_gene: TRBV6-5
abundance: NA
j_gene: TRBJ2-7
d_gene: NA
CDR3nt: TGTGCCAGTAGAAGGGACGTCCGTGAGGGAGAGCAGTACTTC
CDR3aa: CASRRDVREGEQYF